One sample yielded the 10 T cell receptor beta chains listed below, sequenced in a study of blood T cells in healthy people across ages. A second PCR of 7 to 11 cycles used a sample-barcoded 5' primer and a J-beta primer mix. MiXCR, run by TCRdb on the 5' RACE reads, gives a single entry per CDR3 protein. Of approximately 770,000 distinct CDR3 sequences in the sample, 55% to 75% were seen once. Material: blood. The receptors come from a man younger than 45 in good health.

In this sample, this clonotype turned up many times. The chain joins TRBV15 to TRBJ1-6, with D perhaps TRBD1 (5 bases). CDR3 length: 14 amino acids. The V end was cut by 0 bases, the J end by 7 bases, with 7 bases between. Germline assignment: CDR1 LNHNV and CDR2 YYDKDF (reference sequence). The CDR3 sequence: CATSREQENSPLHF. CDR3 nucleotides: TGTGCCACCAGCAGAGAACAGGAGAATTCACCCCTCCACTTT.

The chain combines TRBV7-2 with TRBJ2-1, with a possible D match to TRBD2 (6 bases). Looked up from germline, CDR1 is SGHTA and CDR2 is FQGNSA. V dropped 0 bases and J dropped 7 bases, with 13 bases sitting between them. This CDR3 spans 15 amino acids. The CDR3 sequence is CASSLARGDLNEQFF. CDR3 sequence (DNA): TGTGCCAGCAGCTTAGCGCGCGGGGACTTAAATGAGCAGTTCTTC. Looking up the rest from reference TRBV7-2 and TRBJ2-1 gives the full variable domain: GAGVSQSPSNKVTEKGKDVELRCDPISGHTALYWYRQSLGQGLEFLIYFQGNSAPDKSGLPSDRFSAERTGGSVSTLTIQRTQQEDSAVYLCASSLARGDLNEQFFGPGTRLTVL.

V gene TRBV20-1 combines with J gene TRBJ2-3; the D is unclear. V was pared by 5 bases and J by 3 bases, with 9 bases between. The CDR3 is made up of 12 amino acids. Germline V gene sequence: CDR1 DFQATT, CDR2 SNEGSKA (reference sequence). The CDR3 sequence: CSASDGTDTQYF. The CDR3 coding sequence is TGCAGTGCTTCTGACGGAACAGATACGCAGTATTTT.

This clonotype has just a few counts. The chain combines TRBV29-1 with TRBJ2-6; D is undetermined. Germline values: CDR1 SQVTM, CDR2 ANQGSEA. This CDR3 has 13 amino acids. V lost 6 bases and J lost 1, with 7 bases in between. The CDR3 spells CSVLASGANVLTF. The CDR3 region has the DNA TGCAGCGTCCTGGCTTCTGGGGCCAACGTCCTGACTTTC.

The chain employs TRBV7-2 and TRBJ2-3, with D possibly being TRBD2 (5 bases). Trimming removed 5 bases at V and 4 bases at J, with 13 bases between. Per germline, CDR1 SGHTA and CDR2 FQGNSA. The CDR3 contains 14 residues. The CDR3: CASSPMVGADTQYF. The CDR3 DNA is TGTGCCAGCAGCCCTATGGTGGGAGCAGATACGCAGTATTTT.

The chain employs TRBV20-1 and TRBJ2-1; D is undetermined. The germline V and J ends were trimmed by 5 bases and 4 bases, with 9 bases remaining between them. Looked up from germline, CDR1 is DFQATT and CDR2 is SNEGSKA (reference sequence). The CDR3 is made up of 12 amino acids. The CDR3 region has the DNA TGCAGTGCTGGAACCGAGTACAATGAGCAGTTCTTC. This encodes CSAGTEYNEQFF.

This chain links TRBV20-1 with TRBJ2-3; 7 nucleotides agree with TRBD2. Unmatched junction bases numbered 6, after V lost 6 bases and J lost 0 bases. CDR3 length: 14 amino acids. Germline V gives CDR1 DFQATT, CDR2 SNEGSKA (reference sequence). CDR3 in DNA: TGCAGTGCCCTCCGGGGGGATAGCACAGATACGCAGTATTTT. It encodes CSALRGDSTDTQYF.

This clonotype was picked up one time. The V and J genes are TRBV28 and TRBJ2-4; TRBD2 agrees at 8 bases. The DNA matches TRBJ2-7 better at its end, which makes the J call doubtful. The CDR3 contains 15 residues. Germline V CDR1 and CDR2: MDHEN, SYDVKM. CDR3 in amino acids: CASSLSGTSVVEQYF. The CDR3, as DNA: TGTGCCAGCAGTTTATCCGGGACTAGTGTGGTCGAGCAGTACTTC.

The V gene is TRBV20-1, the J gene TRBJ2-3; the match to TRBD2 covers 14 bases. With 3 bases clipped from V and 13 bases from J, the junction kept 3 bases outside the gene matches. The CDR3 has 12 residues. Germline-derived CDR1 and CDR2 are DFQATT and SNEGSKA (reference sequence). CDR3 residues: CSASRLAGGEYF. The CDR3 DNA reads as TGCAGTGCTAGTAGACTAGCGGGGGGGGAGTATTTT.

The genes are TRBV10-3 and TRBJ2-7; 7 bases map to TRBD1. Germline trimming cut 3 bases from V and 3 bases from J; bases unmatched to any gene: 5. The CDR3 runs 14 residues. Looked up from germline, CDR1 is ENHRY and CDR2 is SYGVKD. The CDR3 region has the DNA TGTGCCATCAGTGACCGCGGACAGGACTACGAGCAGTACTTC. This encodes CAISDRGQDYEQYF.